This record covers a single TCR beta chain. Its antigen is not known. The data originate from a study of T cell repertoires in cytomegalovirus infection. Study information: Alongside well-studied HLA-B-restricted CMV epitopes, recently identified HLA-C-restricted CMV epitopes were also used. TCR beta signatures that were public indicated CMV infection and matching HLA type.

TCRdb re-called the reads with MiXCR, one entry per CDR3 protein. The sample gives approximately 990,000 distinct CDR3 sequences, roughly 31% of which show up once; about 14% is in the top ten. CDR1 is MNHEY, CDR2 SVGEGT, per germline. The CDR3 spans 16 residues. Losses at the gene ends were 4 bases for V and 7 bases for J; bases not matched to a gene: 12. Study findings and constraints: There were HLA-C-restricted CMV-specific TCR beta clonotypes dominating the ex vivo response. Adding up the frequency of public TCR beta families identified people who carried CMV plus the relevant HLA.

The chain is built from TRBV6-2 or TRBV6-3 and TRBJ2-1, with 8 nucleotides matching TRBD1. The sequence was collected from a human donor in good health (CMV status not recorded). Some clones in this sample may be carry-over from other donors' samples. The input for sequencing was cultured CD8+ T cells from PBMCs, taken from culture after CMV antigen stimulation. The CDR3 here is CASSSPDRADENEQFF. CDR3 nucleotide sequence: TGTGCCAGCAGTTCCCCGGACAGGGCGGATGAGAATGAGCAGTTCTTC.